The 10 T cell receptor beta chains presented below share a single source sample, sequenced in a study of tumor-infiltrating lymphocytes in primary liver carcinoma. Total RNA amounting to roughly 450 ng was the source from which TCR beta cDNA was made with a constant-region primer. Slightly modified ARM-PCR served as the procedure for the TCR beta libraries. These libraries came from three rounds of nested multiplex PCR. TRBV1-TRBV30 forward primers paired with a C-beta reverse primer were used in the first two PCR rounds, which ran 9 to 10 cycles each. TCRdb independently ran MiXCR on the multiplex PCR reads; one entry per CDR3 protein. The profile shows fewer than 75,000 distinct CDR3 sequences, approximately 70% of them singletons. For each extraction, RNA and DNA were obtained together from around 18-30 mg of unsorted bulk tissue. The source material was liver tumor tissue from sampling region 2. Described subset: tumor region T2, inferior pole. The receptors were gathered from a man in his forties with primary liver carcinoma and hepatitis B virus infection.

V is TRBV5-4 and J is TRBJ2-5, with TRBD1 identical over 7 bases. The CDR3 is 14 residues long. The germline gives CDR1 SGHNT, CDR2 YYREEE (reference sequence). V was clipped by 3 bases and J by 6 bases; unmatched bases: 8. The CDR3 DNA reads TGTGCCAGCAGCTCATACAGGGGTCAACAGACCCAGTACTTC. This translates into CASSSYRGQQTQYF.

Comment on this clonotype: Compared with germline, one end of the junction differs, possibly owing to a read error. The CDR3 here is CTSSQGAGALLYGYTF. The CDR3 bases are TGTACCAGCAGCCAAGGTGCCGGCGCCCTTCTCTATGGCTACACCTTC. The rearrangement joins TRBV4-2 to TRBJ1-2; D is unresolved. CDR1 and CDR2 from the germline V gene are LGHNA and YNFKEQ. The CDR3 runs to 16 residues.

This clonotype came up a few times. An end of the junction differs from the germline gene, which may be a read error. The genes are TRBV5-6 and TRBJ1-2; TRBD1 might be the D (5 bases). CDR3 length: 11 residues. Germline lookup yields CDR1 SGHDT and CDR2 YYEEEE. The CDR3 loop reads CASSSGEGHTF. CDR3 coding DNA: TGTGCCAGCAGCTCGGGGGAAGGCCACACATTC.

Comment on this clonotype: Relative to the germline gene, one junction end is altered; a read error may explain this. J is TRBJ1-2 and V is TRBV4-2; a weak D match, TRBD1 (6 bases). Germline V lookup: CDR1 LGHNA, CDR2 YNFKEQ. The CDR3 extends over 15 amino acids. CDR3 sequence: CASSPGMGRGAGYIF. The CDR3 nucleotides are TGTGCCAGCAGCCCAGGTATGGGCAGGGGTGCTGGCTACATCTTC.

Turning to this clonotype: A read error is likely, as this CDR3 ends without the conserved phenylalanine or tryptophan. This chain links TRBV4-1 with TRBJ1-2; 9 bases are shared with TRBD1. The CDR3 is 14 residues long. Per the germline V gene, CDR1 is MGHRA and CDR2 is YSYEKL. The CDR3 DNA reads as TGCCCCAGCAGCCAAGGGGACAGGGACTATGGCTACACCCTC. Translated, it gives CPSSQGDRDYGYTL.

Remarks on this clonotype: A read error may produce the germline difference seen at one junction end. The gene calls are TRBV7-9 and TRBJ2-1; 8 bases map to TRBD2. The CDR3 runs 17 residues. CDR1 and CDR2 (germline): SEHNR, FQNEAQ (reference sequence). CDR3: CACSLDMTSAGHNEQLF. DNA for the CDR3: TGTGCCTGCAGCTTAGACATGACTAGCGCAGGTCATAATGAGCAGTTATTC.

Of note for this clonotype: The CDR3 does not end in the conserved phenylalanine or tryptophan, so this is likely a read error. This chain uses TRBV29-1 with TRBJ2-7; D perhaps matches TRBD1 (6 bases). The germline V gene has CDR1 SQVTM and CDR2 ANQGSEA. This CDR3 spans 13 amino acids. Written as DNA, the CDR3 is TGCATCGTTGCCGCGACAGGTCTCCATGAGCAGTACCTC. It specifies CIVAATGLHEQYL.

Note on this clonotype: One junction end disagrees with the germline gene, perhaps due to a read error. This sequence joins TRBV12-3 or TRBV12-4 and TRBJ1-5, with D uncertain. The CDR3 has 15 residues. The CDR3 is CACSFGQGSNRPQHF. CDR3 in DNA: TGTGCCTGCAGTTTTGGGCAAGGAAGCAATAGGCCCCAGCATTTT.

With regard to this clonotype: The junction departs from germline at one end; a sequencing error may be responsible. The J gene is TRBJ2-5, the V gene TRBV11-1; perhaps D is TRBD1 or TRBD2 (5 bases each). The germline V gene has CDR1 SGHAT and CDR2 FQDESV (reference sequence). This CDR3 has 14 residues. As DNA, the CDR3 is TGTGCCAGTAGAGGACAAGTGGAGGTGGAGACCCAGTATTTC. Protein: CASRGQVEVETQYF.

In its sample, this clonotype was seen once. CDR3 amino acids: CASRACTDTQYF. As DNA, the CDR3 is TGTGCCAGCAGGGCCTGTACAGATACGCAGTATTTT. The chain employs TRBV11-2 and TRBJ2-3; D uncertain. The V end lost 6 bases, the J end lost 3 bases, and 7 bases lay between the germline ends. The CDR3 sequence is 12 residues long. The germline gives CDR1 SGHAT, CDR2 FQNNGV.